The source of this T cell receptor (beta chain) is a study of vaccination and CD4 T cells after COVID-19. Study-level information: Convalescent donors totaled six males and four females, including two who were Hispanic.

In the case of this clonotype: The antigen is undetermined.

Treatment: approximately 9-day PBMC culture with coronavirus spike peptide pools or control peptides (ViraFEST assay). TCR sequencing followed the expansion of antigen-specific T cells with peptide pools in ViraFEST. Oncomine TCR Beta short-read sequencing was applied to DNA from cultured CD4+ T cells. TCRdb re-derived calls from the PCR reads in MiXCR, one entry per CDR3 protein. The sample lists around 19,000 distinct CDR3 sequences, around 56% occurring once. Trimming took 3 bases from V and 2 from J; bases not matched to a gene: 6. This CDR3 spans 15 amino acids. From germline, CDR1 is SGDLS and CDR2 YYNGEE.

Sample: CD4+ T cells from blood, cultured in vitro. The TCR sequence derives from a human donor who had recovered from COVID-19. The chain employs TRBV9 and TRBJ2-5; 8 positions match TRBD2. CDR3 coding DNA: TGTGCCAGCAGCGCCAGACTAGCGCTACAAGAGACCCAGTACTTC. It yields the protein CASSARLALQETQYF.